The sequence of this TCR beta chain was determined in a study of blood T cell repertoires in COVID-19 (TCRdb year 2020). Describing the broader study: Samples covering the acute and convalescent phases of COVID-19 were provided by collaborators in the United States, Italy and Spain. The prospective study material was composed of cDNA or gDNA derived from T cells, B-cell-depleted T cells, or PBMCs. The dataset comprised deeply sampled blood TCRbeta repertoires from subjects exposed to, actively infected with, or recovered from COVID-19. The repertoires were released in a freely available public database meant as a resource for research on the immune response to SARS-CoV-2. Samples were obtained from the ongoing ImmuneRACE study (first 160 participants) and from approximately 1,200 subjects provided by 6 global collaborators. Nearly every sample came with metadata listing a de-identified subject ID, COVID-19 status, age in years and sex. Where available, HLA class I and class II types were obtained from metadata supplied by the sample provider rather than from assay-based typing.

What the work shows at the level of the full study, not this receptor alone: The quantity of clinical and demographic metadata differed by source and by participant and was supplied without curation.

Based on the germline V gene, the CDR1 and CDR2 sequences are SGHDT and YYEEEE. The CDR3 starts with the cysteine, ends with the phenylalanine, and has 15 residues. Just the 45-base CDR3 DNA is kept, in frame starting at base 1. V has 3 bases trimmed and J has 4 bases trimmed; junction bases matching no gene number 7. In Seattle, one collaborating source enrolled patients while the infection was active and tracked those patients longitudinally over the course of disease. Collaborating institutions collected whole blood in K2EDTA tubes following their own protocols. For TCRbeta analysis, collaborators shipped samples in one of three forms: frozen whole blood, isolated PBMCs, or DNA extracted from either of those sample types. Note on this clone: The target of this receptor is not known. Base quality data are lacking; no much larger clone is found one base away.

The immunoSEQ Assay, a bias-controlled multiplex PCR, was used to amplify TCRbeta CDR3 regions from genomic DNA. In the source study's methods: The number of nucleated cells in each sample was estimated by amplification of reference gene primers within the assay. To quantify the absolute abundance of each unique TCRbeta CDR3 rearrangement, sequence reads were collapsed and filtered. Productive Simpson clonality was computed per sample as the square root of Simpson's diversity index over productive rearrangements. This immuneACCESS table, as held by TCRdb, lists in-frame sequences with V and J called but not all clones. Of the missing ones, under half trace to an unresolved V gene in checked studies; the others have no known cause. V and J calls and clone size are given by that table; D and trimming were obtained from the DNA. Counted in this sample were under 95,000 clones; over 75% of them appeared once. Jointly, the top ten make up approximately 3% of the sample.

The TCR sequence derives from a woman of 80 years or more with COVID-19, enrolled during active disease. In this chain, TRBV5-6 is recombined with TRBJ2-7; a stretch of 10 junction bases matches TRBD2. Sequenced sample: peripheral blood. The DNA sequence follows: TGTGCCAGCAGCTCCGCTAGCGGGAGTACGTACGAGCAGTACTTC. Its amino acids are CASSSASGSTYEQYF.